This TCR beta chain is drawn from a study of response to subunit inactivated influenza vaccine. TCRdb re-called the RT-PCR reads with MiXCR, one entry per CDR3 protein. Of fewer than 700,000 distinct CDR3 sequences listed, 10% to 15% are singletons. In its sample, this clonotype was seen a few times. The CDR3 totals 16 residues. Germline V CDR1 and CDR2: DFQATT, SNEGSKA (reference sequence). V was pared by 5 bases and J by 2 bases, with 14 bases of the junction left unmatched. The chain employs TRBV20-1 and TRBJ2-5, with 7 bases fitting TRBD1. Sequencing was performed on PBMCs from blood, taken more than 35 days after vaccination. The clonotype was recovered from a man aged 45-65 years who received an inactivated influenza vaccine. The DNA of the CDR3 is TGCAGTGCTCCCCGTTGGCCAGGGGGTAAACAAGAGACCCAGTACTTC. This gives the protein CSAPRWPGGKQETQYF.